The 22 T cell receptor beta chains listed next were all sequenced from one sample in a study of PD-1 blockade in classical Hodgkin lymphoma. Time point indicated: cycle 4 day 1 (C4D1), after more than 5 weeks of nivolumab. Each of the patients experienced relapse following autologous stem cell transplantation, and their brentuximab vedotin exposure differed. Measured with immunoSEQ multiplex PCR; TCRdb has only the in-frame clones, and not every one. Altogether 50,000 to 65,000 clones are present, approximately 92% being singletons, with the ten largest covering more than 7.5%. The sample was peripheral blood mononuclear cells (PBMCs), taken before the fourth cycle of nivolumab. These receptors were taken from a human donor with classical Hodgkin lymphoma.

The chain is built from TRBV29-1 and TRBJ1-1; 7 bases match TRBD1. Per the germline V gene, CDR1 is SQVTM and CDR2 is ANQGSEA. CDR3 length equals 13 residues. With 7 bases clipped from V and 4 bases from J, the junction kept 9 bases outside the gene matches. This CDR3 is CSGRQGGGTEAFF. The DNA of the CDR3 is TGCAGCGGCCGACAGGGAGGAGGCACTGAAGCTTTCTTT.

V gene TRBV28 combines with J gene TRBJ1-4; D is unclear. Germline CDR1 reads MDHEN; CDR2 reads SYDVKM. There are 12 residues in the CDR3. Trimming took off 6 bases at V and 11 bases at J, with 13 bases between the two ends. The CDR3 sequence: CASSPSRPKLFF. CDR3 DNA sequence: TGTGCCAGCAGCCCGTCGAGACCCAAACTGTTTTTT.

This chain joins TRBV29-1 and TRBJ2-1; TRBD1 is a possible D gene (5 bases). CDR1 is SQVTM and CDR2 is ANQGSEA in the germline V gene. Trimming pared 3 bases from V and 4 bases from J, leaving 13 bases between. The CDR3 is 14 amino acids. Here the CDR3 reads CSVEAGSVYNEQFF. The CDR3 DNA reads TGCAGCGTTGAGGCAGGGTCTGTATACAATGAGCAGTTCTTC.

The genes are TRBV2 and TRBJ2-3; D uncertain. V was clipped by 1 base and J by 8 bases, with 13 bases between them. CDR1 SNHLY and CDR2 FYNNEI come from the germline V gene. The length of the CDR3 is 14 residues. The CDR3 region has the DNA TGTGCCAGCAGTGAAGGTCATTCCGCAGGTACGCAGTATTTT. Amino acids: CASSEGHSAGTQYF.

The chain is built from TRBV5-1 and TRBJ2-3; tentatively, D is TRBD2 (5 bases). Germline CDR1 SGHRS, CDR2 YFSETQ. The V end was cut by 4 bases, the J end by 2 bases, with 11 bases between. This CDR3 region has 14 residues. CDR3 loop: CASSEGLYTDTQYF. Here the CDR3 DNA reads TGCGCCAGCAGCGAGGGTCTCTACACAGATACGCAGTATTTT.

The table lists this clone with a count of one. The rearrangement joins TRBV6-5 to TRBJ2-7; 7 nucleotides align to TRBD1. Trimming cost V 5 bases and J 9 bases; bases outside gene matches: 10. The CDR3 covers 13 residues. Germline CDR1 reads MNHEY; CDR2 reads SVGAGI. CDR3 sequence: CASSTWTGRGQYF. CDR3 coding DNA: TGTGCCAGCAGTACATGGACAGGTCGGGGGCAGTACTTC.

This chain uses TRBV7-8 with TRBJ2-2; 7 bases are a match to TRBD1. Germline values: CDR1 SGHVS, CDR2 FQNEAQ. The CDR3 covers 15 residues. Trimming at V came to 5 bases and at J to 0 bases, leaving 3 bases not matched to a gene. The CDR3, as DNA: TGTGCCAGCAGCCTGACAGGGTCGAACACCGGGGAGCTGTTTTTT. It specifies CASSLTGSNTGELFF.

The V gene is TRBV10-3, the J gene TRBJ2-6; no reliable D call. Trimming pared 10 bases from V and 1 base from J, leaving 14 bases between. Germline CDR1 ENHRY, CDR2 SYGVKD. The CDR3 has 15 amino acids. CDR3 sequence reads: CATSAPGSGANVLTF. Here the CDR3 DNA reads TGTGCCACCTCAGCCCCAGGTTCTGGGGCCAACGTCCTGACTTTC.

This chain links TRBV7-9 with TRBJ2-3; 7 nucleotides align to TRBD2. Germline lookup yields CDR1 SEHNR and CDR2 FQNEAQ (reference sequence). CDR3 length equals 15 residues. V was clipped by 2 bases and J by 4 bases; unmatched bases: 6. As DNA, the CDR3 is TGTGCCAGCAGCTTACTCCGGGGAGGGGCAGATACGCAGTATTTT. Its translation: CASSLLRGGADTQYF.

Only one count was recorded for this clone. V gene TRBV5-1 combines with J gene TRBJ1-1, with a weak D call TRBD1 (5 bases). The CDR3 sequence is 14 residues long. Trimming removed 0 bases from V and 4 bases from J, with 10 bases in between. The germline gives CDR1 SGHRS, CDR2 YFSETQ. CDR3 region: CASSLGQGGTEAFF. CDR3 in DNA: TGCGCCAGCAGCTTGGGTCAGGGAGGCACTGAAGCTTTCTTT.

A note on this clone: Additional DNA sequences in this sample encode the identical CDR3. The chain joins TRBV5-1 to TRBJ2-7, with 8 positions matching TRBD1. The V gene's germline CDR1 is SGHRS and CDR2 YFSETQ. The ends lost 1 base at V and 3 bases at J; junction bases unmatched: 9. The CDR3 consists of 16 residues. The CDR3, as DNA: TGCGCCAGCAGCTTGTCACCAGGGGGCGGCGGCTACGAGCAGTACTTC. As protein: CASSLSPGGGGYEQYF.

This clone was counted once. This chain links TRBV6-4 with TRBJ2-2, with D perhaps matching TRBD1 (5 bases). Germline CDR1 MRHNA, CDR2 SNTAGT. The CDR3 contains 14 residues. With 0 bases removed from V and 9 bases from J, the gap between germline ends came to 11 bases. In DNA form, the CDR3 reads TGTGCCAGCAGTGACTCTTTTGGGGCCAGGGAGCTGTTTTTT. Translating it yields CASSDSFGARELFF.

This sequence joins TRBV4-1 and TRBJ2-3, with a possible D match to TRBD1 (5 bases). The CDR3 is 15 residues long. V shed 6 bases and J shed 2 bases, with 15 bases lying between them. From germline, CDR1 is MGHRA and CDR2 YSYEKL. CDR3 in amino acids: CASSGRGGTTDTQYF. In DNA form, the CDR3 reads TGCGCCAGCAGTGGAAGGGGCGGAACCACAGATACGCAGTATTTT.

The chain has TRBV9 and TRBJ1-5; D is unresolved. The CDR3 runs to 15 residues. The V and J ends lost 0 bases and 0 bases respectively, with 7 bases between them. The germline V gene has CDR1 SGDLS and CDR2 YYNGEE. For the CDR3, the DNA is TGTGCCAGCAGCGTAGGGGGTGCTAGCAATCAGCCCCAGCATTTT. Translation: CASSVGGASNQPQHF.

V gene TRBV5-4 combines with J gene TRBJ1-5; no clear D. V dropped 1 base and J dropped 5 bases, with 4 bases sitting between them. The V gene's germline CDR1 is SGHNT and CDR2 YYREEE (reference sequence). This CDR3 has 12 amino acids. Here the CDR3 DNA reads TGTGCCAGCAGCTTGCCCGATCAGCCCCAGCATTTT. Translation gives CASSLPDQPQHF. Based on the CDR3 plus reference TRBV5-4 and TRBJ1-5, the full variable domain is ETGVTQSPTHLIKTRGQQVTLRCSSQSGHNTVSWYQQALGQGPQFIFQYYREEENGRGNFPPRFSGLQFPNYSSELNVNALELDDSALYLCASSLPDQPQHFGDGTRLSIL.

V usage is TRBV29-1 and J usage is TRBJ2-1; D not certain. V was clipped by 4 bases and J by 0 bases, with 13 bases between them. Germline loops: CDR1 SQVTM, CDR2 ANQGSEA. This CDR3 comprises 15 residues. The CDR3 region has the DNA TGCAGCGTTGGAAGCCGACTGAGCTCCTACAATGAGCAGTTCTTC. Encoded protein: CSVGSRLSSYNEQFF.

The chain uses TRBV7-9 and TRBJ2-7; D unresolved. V lost 3 bases, J lost 6 bases, and 6 bases lay in between. This CDR3 comprises 11 residues. Looked up from germline, CDR1 is SEHNR and CDR2 is FQNEAQ (reference sequence). This CDR3 is CASSLRGEQYF. CDR3 nucleotides: TGTGCCAGCAGCTTGAGAGGCGAGCAGTACTTC.

This chain uses TRBV18 with TRBJ1-5, with TRBD1 matching over 8 bases. The CDR3 runs to 15 residues. CDR1 and CDR2 (germline): KGHSH, LQKENI. The V segment lost 2 bases and the J segment 4 bases; nucleotides outside the gene matches: 4. CDR3 bases: TGTGCCAGCTCACCAGGGACAGGATCTAATCAGCCCCAGCATTTT. Protein: CASSPGTGSNQPQHF.

The chain combines TRBV15 with TRBJ2-5; D not certain. Per germline, CDR1 LNHNV and CDR2 YYDKDF (reference sequence). This CDR3 is built from 14 residues. The V end lost 3 bases, the J end lost 3 bases, and 11 bases lay between the germline ends. In nucleotides, the CDR3 is TGTGCCACCAGCAGTCCTACGAGAAAAGAGACCCAGTACTTC. Translated, it gives CATSSPTRKETQYF.

The chain couples TRBV9 to TRBJ2-1; D is perhaps TRBD1 or TRBD2 (5 bases each). The V gene lost 2 bases and the J gene lost 12 bases, with 21 bases spanning the gap. Germline CDR1 reads SGDLS; CDR2 reads YYNGEE. The length of the CDR3 is 15 residues. For the CDR3, the DNA is TGTGCCAGCAGCGTCACTGGGACCTCGCCAGATGGGCAGTTCTTC. Its protein is CASSVTGTSPDGQFF.

The rearrangement joins TRBV6-1 to TRBJ2-7; 9 bases match TRBD1. The trim removed 4 bases at V and 1 base at J, leaving 8 bases unmatched. CDR3 length: 16 residues. Germline CDR1 and CDR2: MNHNS and SASEGT. CDR3 in DNA: TGTGCCAGCAGTGCGTTTCTGGGACAGGGATCCTACGAGCAGTACTTC. It codes for CASSAFLGQGSYEQYF.

The V and J genes are TRBV5-4 and TRBJ1-1; D is unclear. Germline CDR1 SGHNT, CDR2 YYREEE (reference sequence). Trimming removed 1 base at V and 2 bases at J, with 12 bases between. The CDR3 consists of 15 residues. In DNA, the CDR3 is TGTGCCAGCAGCTTGCCCCCCTGGGGTAACACTGAAGCTTTCTTT. Protein product: CASSLPPWGNTEAFF.